The 24 T cell receptor beta chains below were found in one sample sequenced in a study of blood T cell repertoires in COVID-19. Libraries were prepared by immunoSEQ multiplex PCR; TCRdb keeps only in-frame clonotypes and omits some of them. The sample has approximately 270,000 clones, about 90% seen once. Sequencing was done on a sample of PBMCs or T cells enriched from blood (not recorded which). Every receptor here comes from a woman in her twenties or thirties with acute COVID-19.

This chain joins TRBV6-5 and TRBJ2-7; possible D gene TRBD2, 6 bases. Trimming took 6 bases from V and 7 from J, leaving 19 bases between them. The CDR3 is 14 residues long. Germline values: CDR1 MNHEY, CDR2 SVGAGI. CDR3 DNA: TGTGCCAGCAGGGGGGGACGTAATAGCAGGGAGCAGTACTTC. It yields the protein CASRGGRNSREQYF.

The V and J genes are TRBV19 and TRBJ1-3; D unresolved. The V end lost 6 bases, the J end lost 0 bases, and 9 bases lay between the germline ends. CDR3 length: 14 residues. Looked up from germline, CDR1 is LNHDA and CDR2 is SQIVND (reference sequence). The CDR3 reads CASRENYSGNTIYF. The CDR3 nucleotides read TGTGCCAGTAGGGAAAACTACTCTGGAAACACCATATATTTT. The whole variable domain, remainder taken from reference TRBV19 and TRBJ1-3, is DGGITQSPKYLFRKEGQNVTLSCEQNLNHDAMYWYRQDPGQGLRLIYYSQIVNDFQKGDIAEGYSVSREKKESFPLTVTSAQKNPTAFYLCASRENYSGNTIYFGEGSWLTVV.

The rearrangement uses TRBV7-2 and TRBJ2-7; D uncertain. CDR1 SGHTA and CDR2 FQGNSA come from the germline V gene. The CDR3 has 14 amino acids. The V end was cut by 6 bases, the J end by 6 bases, with 18 bases between. The CDR3 region is CASRARSVRSEQYF. Written as DNA, the CDR3 is TGTGCCAGCAGGGCGCGCAGCGTCCGATCCGAGCAGTACTTC.

This clone was found a few times. The chain is built from TRBV13 and TRBJ2-3; D is uncertain. The V and J ends lost 0 bases and 4 bases respectively, with 5 bases between them. Germline assignment: CDR1 PRHDT and CDR2 FYEKMQ (reference sequence). The CDR3 has 13 amino acids. The CDR3 reads CASSLGGADTQYF. DNA for the CDR3: TGTGCCAGCAGCTTAGGCGGAGCAGATACGCAGTATTTT. Variable domain in full (rest from reference TRBV13 and TRBJ2-3): AAGVIQSPRHLIKEKRETATLKCYPIPRHDTVYWYQQGPGQDPQFLISFYEKMQSDKGSIPDRFSAQQFSDYHSELNMSSLELGDSALYFCASSLGGADTQYFGPGTRLTVL.

CDR3 in amino acids: CASSRGYADQPQHF. CDR3 bases: TGTGCCAGCAGCAGGGGGTATGCGGATCAGCCCCAGCATTTT. The genes are TRBV13 and TRBJ1-5; D perhaps matches TRBD1 (6 bases). Germline V gene data show CDR1 as PRHDT and CDR2 as FYEKMQ (reference sequence). Trimming removed 5 bases at V and 5 bases at J, with 13 bases between. The CDR3 sequence is 14 residues long.

This clone occurred a few times. The rearrangement joins TRBV30 to TRBJ2-2, with 8 positions matching TRBD1. The CDR3 sequence is 14 residues long. After removal of 0 bases from V and 8 bases from J, the junction contained 5 bases not matched to a gene. Germline lookup yields CDR1 GTSNPN and CDR2 SVGIG (reference sequence). CDR3 sequence reads: CAWSVQGGWGELFF. The CDR3 nucleotides read TGTGCCTGGAGTGTACAGGGGGGATGGGGGGAGCTGTTTTTT. The full variable domain, in which reference TRBV30 and TRBJ2-2 provide the parts outside the CDR3, is SQTIHQWPATLVQPVGSPLSLECTVEGTSNPNLYWYRQAAGRGLQLLFYSVGIGQISSEVPQNLSASRPQDRQFILSSKKLLLSDSGFYLCAWSVQGGWGELFFGEGSRLTVL.

The chain links TRBV10-2 to TRBJ2-7; D call uncertain. The V gene lost 7 bases and the J gene lost 2 bases, with 6 bases spanning the gap. Germline V gives CDR1 WSHSY, CDR2 SAAADI. The length of the CDR3 is 11 residues. The CDR3 spells CASMAAYEQYF. DNA for the CDR3: TGCGCCAGCATGGCGGCCTACGAGCAGTACTTC.

This rearrangement joins TRBV13 to TRBJ1-5, with TRBD1 as a possible D gene (5 bases). CDR1 PRHDT and CDR2 FYEKMQ come from the germline V gene (reference sequence). V shed 6 bases and J shed 4 bases, with 7 bases lying between them. The CDR3 is 12 residues long. The CDR3 DNA follows: TGTGCCAGCAGTTCAGGGAATCAGCCCCAGCATTTT. Protein: CASSSGNQPQHF.

This sequence joins TRBV3-1 (or the pseudogene TRBV3-2) and TRBJ2-7; 8 positions match TRBD2. In germline, CDR1 is LGHDT, CDR2 YNNKEL (reference sequence). J was trimmed by 5 bases and V by 1 base; bases with no gene match: 16. This CDR3 spans 18 amino acids. The CDR3 spells CASSQAMPGLASNHEQYF. DNA of the CDR3: TGTGCCAGCAGCCAAGCGATGCCCGGACTAGCCTCCAATCACGAGCAGTACTTC.

The chain links TRBV11-2 to TRBJ2-2, with 9 bases lining up with TRBD2. With 2 bases clipped from V and 1 base from J, the junction kept 8 bases outside the gene matches. The CDR3 totals 18 residues. Germline CDR1 SGHAT, CDR2 FQNNGV. The CDR3 nucleotides are TGTGCCAGCAGCTTAAGCGGGAGGACGAACCTGAACACCGGGGAGCTGTTTTTT. Translated: CASSLSGRTNLNTGELFF.

The chain recombines TRBV11-2 with TRBJ2-2, with D possibly TRBD1 on 5 matching bases. V lost 2 bases and J 0 bases, leaving 7 bases between the germline ends. The CDR3 is 15 residues long. The V gene's germline CDR1 is SGHAT and CDR2 FQNNGV. DNA for the CDR3: TGTGCCAGCAGCTTACCAGGGACGAACACCGGGGAGCTGTTTTTT. It specifies CASSLPGTNTGELFF.

V is TRBV9 and J is TRBJ2-7; 11 bases are a match to TRBD2. The CDR3 runs to 14 residues. V shed 0 bases and J 6 bases; nucleotides not matched to a gene: 2. CDR1 and CDR2 (germline): SGDLS, YYNGEE. For the CDR3, the DNA is TGTGCCAGCAGCGTAGGGCTAGCGGGAGGCGAGCAGTACTTC. Encoded protein: CASSVGLAGGEQYF. The complete variable domain, with remaining parts taken from reference TRBV9 and TRBJ2-7, reads DSGVTQTPKHLITATGQRVTLRCSPRSGDLSVYWYQQSLDQGLQFLIQYYNGEERAKGNILERFSAQQFPDLHSELNLSSLELGDSALYFCASSVGLAGGEQYFGPGTRLTVT.

The V call is TRBV14, the J call TRBJ2-7; 7 positions match TRBD1. There are 13 residues in the CDR3. The J segment lost 6 bases and the V segment lost 4 bases, leaving 6 bases of the junction unmatched. CDR1 and CDR2 (germline): SGHDN, FVKESK. CDR3 loop: CASSRQGPGEQYF. CDR3 DNA sequence: TGTGCCAGCAGCCGACAGGGACCCGGCGAGCAGTACTTC.

The chain combines TRBV19 with TRBJ2-2; D might be TRBD1 (5 bases). The CDR3 extends over 14 amino acids. Trimming removed 6 bases at V and 6 bases at J, with 14 bases between. CDR1 LNHDA and CDR2 SQIVND come from the germline V gene (reference sequence). For the CDR3, the DNA is TGTGCCAGTAGCCCCAGGGATTGGCCCGGGGAGCTGTTTTTT. Translated: CASSPRDWPGELFF.

The rearrangement uses TRBV5-4 and TRBJ2-1; 9 nucleotides line up with TRBD2. The germline CDR1 and CDR2 sequences are SGHNT and YYREEE (reference sequence). The V segment lost 1 base and the J segment 9 bases; nucleotides outside the gene matches: 8. CDR3 length: 15 residues. The CDR3 spells CASSLLAGLGPEQFF. The CDR3 DNA sequence: TGTGCCAGCAGCTTGCTAGCGGGATTGGGGCCTGAGCAGTTCTTC.

V gene TRBV19 combines with J gene TRBJ1-5; D remains unclear. CDR3 length equals 16 residues. The germline CDR1 and CDR2 sequences are LNHDA and SQIVND (reference sequence). The V end lost 1 base, the J end lost 0 bases, and 10 bases lay between the germline ends. CDR3 loop: CASSIVRDYSNQPQHF. The CDR3 DNA reads as TGTGCCAGTAGTATAGTGCGGGATTATAGCAATCAGCCCCAGCATTTT.

CDR3 sequence reads: CASSQFLGPGQPQHF. The CDR3 nucleotides are TGCGCCAGCAGCCAATTTTTGGGGCCCGGTCAGCCCCAGCATTTT. This chain connects TRBV4-3 to TRBJ1-5, with a weak D call TRBD1 (5 bases). The CDR3 length is 15 residues. V was shortened by 2 bases and J by 6 bases, with 14 bases between the two germline ends. Germline assignment: CDR1 LGHNA and CDR2 YSLEER.

The genes are TRBV28 and TRBJ2-7; 7 bases are a match to TRBD2. Per germline, CDR1 MDHEN and CDR2 SYDVKM. V shed 8 bases and J 2 bases; nucleotides not matched to a gene: 9. This CDR3 is 14 amino acids long. The CDR3 protein is CASGEGGPTYEQYF. DNA for the CDR3: TGTGCCAGCGGGGAGGGAGGCCCCACCTACGAGCAGTACTTC.

This clone showed up just once. The V gene is TRBV30, the J gene TRBJ1-5; D ambiguous. V lost 0 bases and J 6 bases, leaving 9 bases between the germline ends. Looked up from germline, CDR1 is GTSNPN and CDR2 is SVGIG (reference sequence). The CDR3 has 13 residues. The CDR3 DNA is TGTGCCTGGAGTGTACGACGCGGTCAGCCCCAGCATTTT. Translation gives CAWSVRRGQPQHF.

V is TRBV7-9 and J is TRBJ2-1; 8 nucleotides agree with TRBD2. With V trimmed by 6 bases and J by 7 bases, 8 bases remained unmatched. The CDR3 covers 14 residues. Germline CDR1 reads SEHNR; CDR2 reads FQNEAQ (reference sequence). The CDR3 DNA reads as TGTGCCAGCAGGCCAGCGGGAGAGGGAAATGAGCAGTTCTTC. Translation: CASRPAGEGNEQFF.

The gene calls are TRBV27 and TRBJ2-3; 10 nucleotides agree with TRBD2. There are 16 residues in the CDR3. The germline CDR1 and CDR2 sequences are MNHEY and SMNVEV (reference sequence). The ends lost 0 bases at V and 3 bases at J; junction bases unmatched: 3. CDR3 DNA: TGTGCCAGCAGTTTATCAGCGGGAGGGACTACAGATACGCAGTATTTT. It is translated as CASSLSAGGTTDTQYF.

This chain links TRBV6-5 with TRBJ1-2; 11 nucleotides line up with TRBD1. Germline assignment: CDR1 MNHEY and CDR2 SVGAGI. The CDR3 is 13 residues long. V dropped 7 bases and J dropped 7; count of bases not matched to a gene: 5. CDR3 sequence (DNA): TGTGCCAGCATTGGACAGGGGGCCTCTGGCTACACCTTC. This translates into CASIGQGASGYTF.

The V call is TRBV11-1, the J call TRBJ2-1; a possible D gene is TRBD2 (6 bases). Between the trimmed V and J ends, which lost 1 base and 5 bases, there was a span of 12 bases. In germline, CDR1 is SGHAT, CDR2 FQDESV (reference sequence). The CDR3 covers 15 residues. The CDR3 DNA follows: TGTGCCAGCAGCTTAGGACTAGTAGAACACAATGAGCAGTTCTTC. Translation: CASSLGLVEHNEQFF.

The CDR3 is CASSKAGPSSSGSQGTETQYF. In DNA, the CDR3 is TGTGCCAGCAGCAAAGCCGGCCCTTCCTCTAGCGGGAGCCAAGGGACGGAGACCCAGTACTTC. The V and J genes are TRBV21-1 and TRBJ2-5; the table's D call, TRBD2, was not checked against the DNA. TRBV21-1 is noted as a pseudogene. This CDR3 spans 21 amino acids.